This record concerns one T cell receptor beta chain sequence. What antigen it recognizes has not been identified. Base qualities are not at hand, and no much larger clone is one base apart. Libraries were made using RACE. Sequencing took place on a NextSeq 500. Library preparation attached unique molecular identifiers to individual cDNA molecules for quantitative, reproducible TCR counting. From each blood RNA sample, both TCR alpha and TCR beta chains were sequenced. Under the source paper's analysis protocol: Samples had a median of approximately 93,000 TCRs, with a range from roughly 20,000 to 690,600. The Decombinator software suite was used to annotate the V, J and CDR3 of the TCR reads. Every sample was subsampled to the same number of TCRs (28,000) for the PS versus PT1 abundance plots. Expanded TCRs were defined as absent before sensitization and observed at least eight times at the 2-week time point. Using fastp at Q25 and MiXCR, TCRdb reprocessed the public reads and kept productive beta chains. Entries that share a CDR3 protein sequence are merged under the most common genes and DNA. The V and J calls and clone size are TCRdb's, not the authors'. This sample gives 330,000 or so distinct CDR3 sequences in total; roughly 6.3% of them show up just once. The ten largest clones capture about 5% of the sample.

The data belong to a study of human T cells and chemical hapten exposure (dated by TCRdb to about 2021). Some background on the complete study: For sensitization, 2% DPC in acetone was applied to a roughly 2 cm by roughly 2 cm area of upper inner arm skin. Alopecia areata with under or over 50% scalp involvement, alopecia totalis and alopecia universalis were represented in the patient cohort, which was mostly female. Libraries were pooled for sequencing, and variation in per-sample TCR yields was attributed mainly to small differences in library volumes within the pool. Throughout the study period of 20 to 30 weeks, patients also received therapeutic DPC doses to the scalp every week. Twenty-nine alopecia patients gave blood for TCR sequencing at one to four time points (pre-sensitization, 2, 6 and 24 weeks). In alopecia patients, the study followed how the peripheral blood TCR repertoire changed in vivo over primary and secondary sensitization to diphenylcyclopropenone (DPC), a hapten. Blood samples were taken from patients before sensitization (week 0) and then at 2, 6 and about 24 weeks after DPC sensitization. Patch testing was done on the upper back using Finn chambers containing 0.01% DPC, and results were scored after 6 days according to International Contact Dermatitis Research Group standards. What the study reported, not specific to this receptor: Because all patients had alopecia, a presumed autoimmune disease, the immune response of the patients might differ from that of healthy individuals. Compared with pre-sensitization or healthy control sets, expanded TCRs formed significantly more large CDR3 similarity clusters, which is consistent with antigen-driven responses. A positive correlation was found between the number of PT1 expanded TCRs and patch test score, with significance reached at thresholds 8, 16 and 32 but not 4. After repeated subsampling, changes were observed in the strength of the expansion versus patch-test correlation and in the threshold at which the correlation became significant. No change with DPC sensitization was found in the number of TCRs above 1 in 1000 frequency, and no evidence of global repertoire structure alterations was found.

The CDR3, from cysteine to phenylalanine, totals 14 residues. Here the CDR3 DNA is all that survives: 42 bases in frame from base 1. CDR1 is given as SGHRS and CDR2 as YFSETQ, both from the germline V gene. Trimming leaves V shorter by 2 bases and J shorter by 7 bases, with the junction holding 8 bases beyond the gene matches. The label giving this sample's time point can be read as: patch test 2, 6 weeks after DPC sensitization. The sample's treatment or condition label, decoded: therapeutic diphenylcyclopropenone sensitization with weekly scalp DPC. At each patch-test visit, blood was drawn before the patch test was applied. Eligible patients were aged 18 to 70, diagnosed with alopecia, deemed suitable for DPC therapy, and excluded if pregnant. Total RNA was isolated from unfractionated whole blood collected in Tempus Blood RNA tubes.

The V gene is TRBV5-1 and the J gene is TRBJ2-7, with 8 bases aligning to TRBD2. This sequence was found in a woman aged 18-30 years with alopecia areata. Some clones in this sample may be carry-over from other donors' samples. The specimen comprised whole blood, sampled in connection with sensitization to the hapten diphenylcyclopropenone (DPC). The CDR3 region has the sequence CASSLGTSTKEQYF. The nucleotide sequence reads TGCGCCAGCAGCTTAGGGACTAGTACGAAGGAGCAGTACTTC. With the rest looked up from the reference TRBV5-1 and TRBJ2-7 genes rather than sequenced, the full variable domain is KAGVTQTPRYLIKTRGQQVTLSCSPISGHRSVSWYQQTPGQGLQFLFEYFSETQRNKGNFPGRFSGRQFSNSRSEMNVSTLELGDSALYLCASSLGTSTKEQYFGPGTRLTVT.